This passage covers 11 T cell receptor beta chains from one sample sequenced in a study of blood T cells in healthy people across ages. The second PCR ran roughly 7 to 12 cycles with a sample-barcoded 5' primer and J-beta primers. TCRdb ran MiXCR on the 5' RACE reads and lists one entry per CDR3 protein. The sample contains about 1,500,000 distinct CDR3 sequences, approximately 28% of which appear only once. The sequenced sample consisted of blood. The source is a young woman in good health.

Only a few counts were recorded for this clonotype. CDR3: CASTPGATWDTQYF. In DNA form, the CDR3 reads TGTGCCAGCACCCCTGGCGCTACGTGGGATACGCAGTATTTT. This sequence joins TRBV9 and TRBJ2-3; D not resolved. The CDR3 spans 14 residues. Germline CDR1 reads SGDLS; CDR2 reads YYNGEE. V lost 6 bases and J lost 6, with 17 bases in between.

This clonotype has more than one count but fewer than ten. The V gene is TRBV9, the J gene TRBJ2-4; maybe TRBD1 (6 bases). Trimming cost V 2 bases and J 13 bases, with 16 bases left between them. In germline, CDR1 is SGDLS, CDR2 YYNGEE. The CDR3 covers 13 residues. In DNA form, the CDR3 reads TGTGCCAGCAGCGTCCGACAGGTTGAAGAGCAGTACTTC. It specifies CASSVRQVEEQYF.

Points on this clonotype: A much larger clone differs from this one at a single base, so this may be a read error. In DNA form, the CDR3 reads TGTGCCAGCAGCTTATTAGCCCGGGACGGCATTCAGGACTTC. Encoded protein: CASSLLARDGIQDF. This rearrangement joins TRBV7-2 to TRBJ2-4; D may correspond to TRBD1 or TRBD2 (5 bases each). This CDR3 region has 14 residues. Looked up from germline, CDR1 is SGHTA and CDR2 is FQGNSA.

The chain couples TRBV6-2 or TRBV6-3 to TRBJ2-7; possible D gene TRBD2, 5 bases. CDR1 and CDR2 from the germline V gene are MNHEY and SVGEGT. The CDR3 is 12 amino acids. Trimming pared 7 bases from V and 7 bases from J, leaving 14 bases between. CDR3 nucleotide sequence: TGTGCCAGCACCCGGACTGGGCGAGAGCAGTACTTC. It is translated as CASTRTGREQYF.

CDR3 amino acids: CALPGTNYTDTQYF. CDR3 sequence (DNA): TGTGCCCTACCCGGGACAAATTACACAGATACGCAGTATTTT. The V and J genes are TRBV2 and TRBJ2-3; D possibly corresponds to TRBD1 (6 bases). Deletions cut 11 bases from V and 2 bases from J, with 17 bases between. CDR3 size: 14 residues. Germline loops: CDR1 SNHLY, CDR2 FYNNEI.

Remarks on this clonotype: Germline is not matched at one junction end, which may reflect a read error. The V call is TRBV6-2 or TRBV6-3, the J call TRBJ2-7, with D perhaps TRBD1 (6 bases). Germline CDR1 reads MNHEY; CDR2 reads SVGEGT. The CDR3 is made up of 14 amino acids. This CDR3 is CVSSYVQGPYEQYF. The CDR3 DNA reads TGTGTCAGCAGTTACGTGCAGGGGCCCTACGAGCAGTACTTC.

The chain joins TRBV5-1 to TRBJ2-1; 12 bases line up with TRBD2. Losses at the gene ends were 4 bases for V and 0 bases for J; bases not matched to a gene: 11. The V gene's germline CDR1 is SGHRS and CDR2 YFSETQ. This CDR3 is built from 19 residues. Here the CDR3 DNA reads TGCGCCAGCAGCCTGGGGACTAGCGGGTACCAGAGCTCCTACAATGAGCAGTTCTTC. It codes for CASSLGTSGYQSSYNEQFF.

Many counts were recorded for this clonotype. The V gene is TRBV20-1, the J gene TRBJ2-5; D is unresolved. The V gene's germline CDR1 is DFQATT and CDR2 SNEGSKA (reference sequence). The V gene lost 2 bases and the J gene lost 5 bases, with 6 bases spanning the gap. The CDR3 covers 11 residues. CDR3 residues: CSARTSETQYF. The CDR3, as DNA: TGCAGTGCTAGAACGAGCGAGACCCAGTACTTC.

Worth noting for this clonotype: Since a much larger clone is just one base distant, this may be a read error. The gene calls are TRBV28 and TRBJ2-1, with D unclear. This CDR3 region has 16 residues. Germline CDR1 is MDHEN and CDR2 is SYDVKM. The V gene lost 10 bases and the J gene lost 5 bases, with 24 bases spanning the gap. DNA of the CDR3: TGTGCCATCCGCGTCCATCAAACCCGGAGCAACAATGAGCAGTTCTTC. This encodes CAIRVHQTRSNNEQFF.

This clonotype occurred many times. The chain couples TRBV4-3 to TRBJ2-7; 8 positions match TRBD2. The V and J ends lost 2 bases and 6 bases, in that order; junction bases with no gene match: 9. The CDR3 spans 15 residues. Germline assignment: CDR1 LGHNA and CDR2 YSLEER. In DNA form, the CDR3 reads TGCGCCAGCAGCCAAAGGTCGAGCGGGAGCTCCGAGCAGTACTTC. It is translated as CASSQRSSGSSEQYF.

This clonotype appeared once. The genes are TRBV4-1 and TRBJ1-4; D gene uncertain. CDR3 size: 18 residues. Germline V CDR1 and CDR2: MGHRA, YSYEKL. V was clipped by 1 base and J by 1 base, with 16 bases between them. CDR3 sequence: CASSQVILVEGTNEKLFF. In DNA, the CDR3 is TGCGCCAGCAGCCAAGTGATCCTGGTGGAGGGAACTAATGAAAAACTGTTTTTT.